This TCR beta chain emerged from a study of blood T cell repertoires in COVID-19. Study context: There were acute and convalescent COVID-19 samples, and they came from the United States, Italy and Spain. The cDNA or gDNA used as material had been derived from T cells, B-cell-depleted T cells, or PBMCs.

The CDR3 has 14 residues. Germline-derived CDR1 and CDR2 are LGHNT and FRNRAP. Between the trimmed V and J ends, which lost 2 bases and 6 bases, there was a span of 13 bases. This clone appeared once. Methods used by the authors: Amplifying reference gene primers gave estimates of nucleated cell counts. The repertoire was sequenced with immunoSEQ multiplex PCR; TCRdb's copy has only in-frame clones and lacks some. V and J calls and clone size are copied from that table; D and trimming were computed from the DNA. The repertoire holds about 410,000 clones, with around nine tenths as singletons. The Seattle patients joined while their infection was active and were tracked longitudinally afterward.

The genes are TRBV12-5 and TRBJ1-2; no clear D. This TCR derives from a woman aged 35 to 49 with COVID-19, enrolled during active disease. The specimen sequenced was peripheral blood. For the CDR3, the DNA is TGTGCTAGTGGTTTGATGGCAGTTCAGAATGGCTACACCTTC. Amino acid sequence: CASGLMAVQNGYTF.